The next 4 T cell receptor beta chains were all read from a single sample in a study of blood T cells in healthy people across ages. Primed by a sample-barcoded 5' primer and a J-beta primer mix, a second PCR proceeded for about 7 to 12 cycles. TCRdb re-analysed the 5' RACE reads in MiXCR, keeping a single row per CDR3 protein. The sample has hundreds of thousands of distinct CDR3 sequences, more than 20% seen once; the top ten hold 3.6%. The sequencing input was blood. The receptors here all came from a man aged 65-85 years in good health.

The chain joins TRBV6-1 to TRBJ2-1, with D unclear. The germline CDR1 and CDR2 sequences are MNHNS and SASEGT. CDR3 length equals 15 residues. V dropped 6 bases and J dropped 3 bases, with 15 bases sitting between them. The CDR3 region is CASRGRRSLYNEQFF. The CDR3 DNA reads TGTGCCAGCAGGGGCCGGCGGTCCCTCTACAATGAGCAGTTCTTC.

The table lists this clonotype with a few counts. V usage is TRBV24-1 and J usage is TRBJ2-1, with 11 bases fitting TRBD2. Germline lookup yields CDR1 KGHDR and CDR2 SFDVKD. This CDR3 spans 15 amino acids. The V segment lost 5 bases and the J segment 3 bases; nucleotides outside the gene matches: 2. CDR3 amino acids: CATSAGTSGYNEQFF. CDR3 coding DNA: TGTGCCACCAGTGCAGGGACTAGCGGCTACAATGAGCAGTTCTTC.

V gene TRBV7-2 combines with J gene TRBJ2-3; 8 bases line up with TRBD2. V was clipped by 6 bases and J by 3 bases; unmatched bases: 5. The CDR3 has 14 amino acids. CDR1 is SGHTA, CDR2 FQGNSA, per germline. For the CDR3, the DNA is TGTGCCAGCAGTCCGGGAGGGCCTACAGATACGCAGTATTTT. Protein sequence: CASSPGGPTDTQYF.

This clonotype was seen only a few times. The genes are TRBV19 and TRBJ2-4, with TRBD1 matching 10 bases. CDR3 length: 15 residues. Germline trimming cut 4 bases from V and 5 bases from J; bases unmatched to any gene: 5. Germline V CDR1 and CDR2: LNHDA, SQIVND (reference sequence). In DNA, the CDR3 is TGTGCCAGTAGTAGGGACAGGGGAACGGAAAACATTCAGTACTTC. Protein: CASSRDRGTENIQYF.